This TCR beta chain was recorded in a study of cytomegalovirus exposure and HLA in healthy donors. Turning to this clone: The antigen is not known.

Study observations and caveats: That first-cohort TCR clusters tended to co-occur in the 90 to 150 validation repertoires was found in a later analysis.

This CDR3 region has 16 residues. CDR1 and CDR2 (germline): SEHNR, FQNEAQ (reference sequence). V shed 0 bases and J shed 8 bases, with 16 bases lying between them. The protocol was immunoSEQ multiplex PCR, while the TCRdb copy is restricted to in-frame clones and leaves out a portion. The data hold 65,000 to 80,000 clones, with approximately 94% observed a single time. The gene calls are TRBV7-9 and TRBJ1-4, with D perhaps TRBD1 (5 bases). The source of this sequence is a woman aged 18-29 years in good health and CMV-seropositive. Sequencing used PBMCs. The DNA for the CDR3 is TGTGCCAGCAGCTTAGCGCGCGGGGGTACGGGGGAAAAACTGTTTTTT. The encoded protein is CASSLARGGTGEKLFF. The full variable domain, completed using reference TRBV7-9 and TRBJ1-4, is DTGVSQNPRHKITKRGQNVTFRCDPISEHNRLYWYRQTLGQGPEFLTYFQNEAQLEKSRLLSDRFSAERPKGSFSTLEIQRTEQGDSAMYLCASSLARGGTGEKLFFGSGTQLSVL.